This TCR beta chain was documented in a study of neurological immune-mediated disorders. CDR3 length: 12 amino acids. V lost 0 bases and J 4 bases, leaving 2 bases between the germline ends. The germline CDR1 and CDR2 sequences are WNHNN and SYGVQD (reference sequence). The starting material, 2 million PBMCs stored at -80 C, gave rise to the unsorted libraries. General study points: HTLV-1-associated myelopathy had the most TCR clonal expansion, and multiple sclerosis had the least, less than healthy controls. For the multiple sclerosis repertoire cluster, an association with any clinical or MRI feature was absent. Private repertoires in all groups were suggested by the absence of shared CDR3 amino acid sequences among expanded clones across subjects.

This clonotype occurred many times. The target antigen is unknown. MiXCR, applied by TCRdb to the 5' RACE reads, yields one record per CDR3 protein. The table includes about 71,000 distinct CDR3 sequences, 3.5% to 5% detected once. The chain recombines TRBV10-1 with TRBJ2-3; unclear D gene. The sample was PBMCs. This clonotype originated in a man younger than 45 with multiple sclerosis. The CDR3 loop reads CASSESSDTQYF. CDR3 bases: TGCGCCAGCAGTGAGTCCTCAGATACGCAGTATTTT.